This T cell receptor beta chain was obtained from a study of response to subunit inactivated influenza vaccine. TCRdb re-derived calls from the RT-PCR reads in MiXCR, one entry per CDR3 protein. The sample has more than 700,000 distinct CDR3 sequences; over 20% are singletons. This clonotype was seen repeatedly, ten times or more. Antigen: not known. The study, taken as a whole, reports: The authors put forward the suggestion that each seasonal influenza vaccination may bring in only a limited number of new T cells.

Sequences were derived from PBMCs from blood, sampled more than 4 days after vaccination. The sequence was collected from a man aged 50 to 60 who received an inactivated influenza vaccine.

CDR3 DNA: TGCAGTGCTAGAGATCTAAGGACAGGGGGTAACACCGGGGAGCTGTTTTTT. Translated: CSARDLRTGGNTGELFF. V is TRBV20-1 and J is TRBJ2-2, with 10 bases fitting TRBD1. There are 17 residues in the CDR3. V lost 0 bases to trimming and J lost 2 bases; unmatched junction nucleotides: 6. CDR1 is DFQATT, CDR2 SNEGSKA, per germline (reference sequence).